These 17 T cell receptor beta chains were all obtained from the same sample, sequenced in a study of blood T cell repertoires in COVID-19. Clones were sequenced by immunoSEQ multiplex PCR, and TCRdb holds only the in-frame ones, with some missing. The table includes a few hundred thousand clones, 80% to 90% detected once. Material: PBMCs or T cells enriched from blood (not recorded which). These receptors all come from a man aged 40-49 years in a cohort exposed to, infected with or recovered from COVID-19 (not recorded which).

This clone was detected once. The J gene is TRBJ2-1, the V gene TRBV11-3; D is perhaps TRBD2 (6 bases). The CDR3 extends over 14 amino acids. Trimming cost V 6 bases and J 9 bases, with 18 bases left between them. Per germline, CDR1 SGHNT and CDR2 YENEEA. CDR3 loop: CASSPGRGMGEQFF. The CDR3 DNA is TGTGCCAGCAGTCCTGGGCGGGGAATGGGTGAGCAGTTCTTC.

This sequence joins TRBV2 and TRBJ2-1, with D uncertain. Germline V lookup: CDR1 SNHLY, CDR2 FYNNEI. This CDR3 has 14 amino acids. V was cut by 4 bases and J by 1 base, with 8 bases left in between. The CDR3 protein is CASSGGDSYNEQFF. CDR3 coding DNA: TGTGCCAGCAGTGGAGGCGATTCCTACAATGAGCAGTTCTTC.

The chain combines TRBV19 with TRBJ1-5; a weak D match, TRBD1 (5 bases). The CDR3 is 15 residues long. Germline CDR1 and CDR2: LNHDA and SQIVND (reference sequence). The V end lost 8 bases, the J end lost 6 bases, and 20 bases lay between the germline ends. The CDR3 nucleotides are TGTGCCAGTTCCCCTCGGGGGGGGGTTGGTCAGCCCCAGCATTTT. Amino acids: CASSPRGGVGQPQHF.

This clone has only a few counts. CDR3 loop: CAITRATNEKLFF. The CDR3 coding sequence is TGTGCCATCACGCGGGCCACTAATGAAAAACTGTTTTTT. This rearrangement joins TRBV10-3 to TRBJ1-4; D gene unclear. There are 13 residues in the CDR3. V lost 7 bases and J 2 bases, leaving 8 bases between the germline ends. CDR1 is ENHRY and CDR2 is SYGVKD in the germline V gene.

The chain joins TRBV28 to TRBJ2-4; 8 bases are shared with TRBD1. CDR1 is MDHEN and CDR2 is SYDVKM in the germline V gene. The trim removed 5 bases at V and 3 bases at J, leaving 6 bases unmatched. The CDR3 is made up of 15 amino acids. CDR3 in DNA: TGTGCCAGCAGTGAAACACAGGGGGACAAAAACATTCAGTACTTC. This translates into CASSETQGDKNIQYF.

This chain uses TRBV6-5 with TRBJ1-5; 8 bases agree with TRBD1. Trimming cost V 0 bases and J 7 bases; bases outside gene matches: 5. Germline V gene data show CDR1 as MNHEY and CDR2 as SVGAGI. This CDR3 is 15 amino acids long. For the CDR3, the DNA is TGTGCCAGCAGTTACTCGAAGACAGGGGTACAGCCCCAGCATTTT. This translates into CASSYSKTGVQPQHF.

This clone was recorded only once. The chain has TRBV5-1 and TRBJ2-1; 11 bases line up with TRBD2. After removal of 0 bases from V and 6 bases from J, the junction contained 8 bases not matched to a gene. Germline CDR1 and CDR2: SGHRS and YFSETQ. The CDR3 extends over 17 amino acids. Here the CDR3 reads CASSLGDSGRALNEQFF. The CDR3 DNA sequence: TGCGCCAGCAGCTTGGGTGATAGCGGGAGGGCCCTCAATGAGCAGTTCTTC.

The chain couples TRBV2 to TRBJ2-3; 8 bases are a match to TRBD1. V lost 7 bases to trimming and J lost 4 bases; unmatched junction nucleotides: 10. The CDR3 is 15 amino acids. Germline-derived CDR1 and CDR2 are SNHLY and FYNNEI. This CDR3 is CASKGYRGFPDTQYF. The CDR3 DNA reads as TGTGCCAGCAAAGGATACAGGGGGTTTCCAGATACGCAGTATTTT.

DNA for the CDR3: TGTGCCAGCAGCCAAGATGAGGCGAGGACAGGGTCCAATCAGCCCCAGCATTTT. Amino acid sequence: CASSQDEARTGSNQPQHF. V usage is TRBV4-2 and J usage is TRBJ1-5; TRBD1 agrees at 8 bases. Looked up from germline, CDR1 is LGHNA and CDR2 is YNFKEQ. The V gene end was trimmed by 0 bases and the J gene end by 3 bases; junction bases not matched to a gene: 10. The CDR3 spans 18 residues.

The chain employs TRBV5-6 and TRBJ2-7; 7 bases line up with TRBD1. The V gene end was trimmed by 1 base and the J gene end by 0 bases; junction bases not matched to a gene: 7. Looked up from germline, CDR1 is SGHDT and CDR2 is YYEEEE. The CDR3 contains 16 residues. CDR3 loop: CASSLFYRGASYEQYF. The CDR3 region has the DNA TGTGCCAGCAGCTTGTTTTACAGGGGCGCCTCCTACGAGCAGTACTTC.

This clone has just a few counts. The chain has TRBV7-2 and TRBJ2-3; D gene unclear. This CDR3 is built from 13 residues. In germline, CDR1 is SGHTA, CDR2 FQGNSA. Trimming stripped 8 bases from V and 0 bases from J, with 9 bases between. The CDR3 nucleotides read TGTGCCAGCGGGTGGCGGAGCACAGATACGCAGTATTTT. It codes for CASGWRSTDTQYF.

The V gene is TRBV11-2, the J gene TRBJ2-7, with TRBD1 matching over 8 bases. The germline gives CDR1 SGHAT, CDR2 FQNNGV. The CDR3 length is 16 residues. The V gene end was trimmed by 0 bases and the J gene end by 3 bases; junction bases not matched to a gene: 7. The CDR3 bases are TGTGCCAGCAGCTTAGATGCCGGGACAGGTTACTACGAGCAGTACTTC. This gives the protein CASSLDAGTGYYEQYF.

The V call is TRBV5-4, the J call TRBJ1-4, with D uncertain. This CDR3 comprises 14 residues. Germline V CDR1 and CDR2: SGHNT, YYREEE (reference sequence). V was pared by 0 bases and J by 4 bases, with 7 bases between. This CDR3 reads CASSLAGINEKLFF. For the CDR3, the DNA is TGTGCCAGCAGCTTGGCCGGGATTAATGAAAAACTGTTTTTT.

The rearrangement uses TRBV3-1 (or the pseudogene TRBV3-2) and TRBJ2-1; 10 nucleotides line up with TRBD2. With 5 bases clipped from V and 0 bases from J, the junction kept 16 bases outside the gene matches. The CDR3 has 20 amino acids. Germline assignment: CDR1 LGHDT and CDR2 YNNKEL (reference sequence). The CDR3 DNA reads TGTGCCAGCAGCTCCCAAACCGGGACTAGCGATACCCGCTCCTACAATGAGCAGTTCTTC. It specifies CASSSQTGTSDTRSYNEQFF.

The chain recombines TRBV27 with TRBJ1-6; the match to TRBD1 covers 10 bases. In germline, CDR1 is MNHEY, CDR2 SMNVEV (reference sequence). This CDR3 is built from 17 residues. The V gene end was trimmed by 3 bases and the J gene end by 5 bases; junction bases not matched to a gene: 7. The CDR3 spells CASSLIGQGVNNSPLHF. The CDR3 nucleotides are TGTGCCAGCAGTTTGATCGGACAGGGGGTAAATAATTCACCCCTCCACTTT.

Comments on this clone: Other DNA sequences in the same sample also yield this CDR3. This sequence joins TRBV5-1 and TRBJ2-5; possibly TRBD2 for D (6 bases). This CDR3 is built from 13 residues. Trimming cost V 4 bases and J 2 bases, with 9 bases left between them. Germline lookup yields CDR1 SGHRS and CDR2 YFSETQ. CDR3 loop: CASSPGDQETQYF. CDR3 sequence (DNA): TGCGCCAGCAGCCCGGGGGATCAAGAGACCCAGTACTTC.

The CDR3 loop is CASSDAARQGTAYNEQFF. The DNA for the CDR3 is TGTGCCAGCAGTGACGCCGCGAGACAGGGGACCGCCTACAATGAGCAGTTCTTC. The chain recombines TRBV25-1 with TRBJ2-1; 8 bases line up with TRBD1. CDR3 length: 18 residues. Germline V gene lookup returns CDR1 MGHDK and CDR2 SYGVNS. The V gene end was trimmed by 3 bases and the J gene end by 2 bases; junction bases not matched to a gene: 12.